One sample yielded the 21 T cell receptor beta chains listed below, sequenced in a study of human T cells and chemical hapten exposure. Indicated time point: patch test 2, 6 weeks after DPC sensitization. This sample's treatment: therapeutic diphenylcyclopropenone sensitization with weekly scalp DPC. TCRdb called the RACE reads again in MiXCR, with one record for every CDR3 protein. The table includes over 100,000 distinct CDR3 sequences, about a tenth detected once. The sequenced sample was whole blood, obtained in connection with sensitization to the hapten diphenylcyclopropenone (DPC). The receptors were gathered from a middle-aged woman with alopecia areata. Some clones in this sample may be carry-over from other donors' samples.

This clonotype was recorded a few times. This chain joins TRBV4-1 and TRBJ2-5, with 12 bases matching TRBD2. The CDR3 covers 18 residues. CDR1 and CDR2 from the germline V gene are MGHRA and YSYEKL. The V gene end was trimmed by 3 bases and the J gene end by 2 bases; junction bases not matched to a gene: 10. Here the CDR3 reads CASSQAYTSGGSQETQYF. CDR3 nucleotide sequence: TGCGCCAGCAGCCAGGCCTACACTAGCGGGGGGTCTCAAGAGACCCAGTACTTC.

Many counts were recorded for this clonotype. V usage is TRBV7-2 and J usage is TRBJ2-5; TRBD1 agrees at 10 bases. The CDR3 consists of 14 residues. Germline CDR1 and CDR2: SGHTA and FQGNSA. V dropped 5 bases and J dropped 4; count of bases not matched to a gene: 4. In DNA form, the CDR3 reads TGTGCCAGCAGCACGACAGGGGGCAGAGAGACCCAGTACTTC. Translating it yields CASSTTGGRETQYF.

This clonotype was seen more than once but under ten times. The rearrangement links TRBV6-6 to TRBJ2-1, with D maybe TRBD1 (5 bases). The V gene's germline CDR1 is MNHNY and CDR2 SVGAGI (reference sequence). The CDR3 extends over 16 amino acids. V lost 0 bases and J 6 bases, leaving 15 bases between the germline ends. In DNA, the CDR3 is TGTGCCAGCAGTTACTCAAAAGGGGCCCGAGGCAATGAGCAGTTCTTC. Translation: CASSYSKGARGNEQFF.

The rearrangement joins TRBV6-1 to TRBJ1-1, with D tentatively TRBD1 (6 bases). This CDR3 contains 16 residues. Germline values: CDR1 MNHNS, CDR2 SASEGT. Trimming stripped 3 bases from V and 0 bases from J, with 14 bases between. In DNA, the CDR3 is TGTGCCAGCAGTGACACAGGGAGAACGCTGAACACTGAAGCTTTCTTT. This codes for CASSDTGRTLNTEAFF.

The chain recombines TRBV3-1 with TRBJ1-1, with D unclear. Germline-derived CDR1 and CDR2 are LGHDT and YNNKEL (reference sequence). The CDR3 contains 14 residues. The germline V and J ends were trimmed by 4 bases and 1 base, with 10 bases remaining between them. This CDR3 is CASSLWTENTEAFF. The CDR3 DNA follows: TGTGCCAGCAGCCTTTGGACCGAGAACACTGAAGCTTTCTTT. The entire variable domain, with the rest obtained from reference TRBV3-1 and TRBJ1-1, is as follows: DTAVSQTPKYLVTQMGNDKSIKCEQNLGHDTMYWYKQDSKKFLKIMFSYNNKELIINETVPNRFSPKSPDKAHLNLHINSLELGDSAVYFCASSLWTENTEAFFGQGTRLTVV.

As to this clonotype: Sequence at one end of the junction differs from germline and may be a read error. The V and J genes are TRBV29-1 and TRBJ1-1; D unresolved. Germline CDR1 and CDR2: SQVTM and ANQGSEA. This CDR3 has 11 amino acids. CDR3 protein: CSAELNTEAFF. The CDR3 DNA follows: TGCAGCGCTGAACTGAACACTGAAGCTTTCTTT.

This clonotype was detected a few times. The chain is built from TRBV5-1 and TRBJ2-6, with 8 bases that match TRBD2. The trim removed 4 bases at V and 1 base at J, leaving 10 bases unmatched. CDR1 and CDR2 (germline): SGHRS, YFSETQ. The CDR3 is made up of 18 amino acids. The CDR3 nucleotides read TGCGCCAGCAGCGGGATGTCCAGCGGGGGTTCTGGGGCCAACGTCCTGACTTTC. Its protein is CASSGMSSGGSGANVLTF.

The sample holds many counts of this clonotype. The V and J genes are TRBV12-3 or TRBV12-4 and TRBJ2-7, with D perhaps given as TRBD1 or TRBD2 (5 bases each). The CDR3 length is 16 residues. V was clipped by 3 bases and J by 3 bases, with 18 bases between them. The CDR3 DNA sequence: TGTGCCAGCAGTTTGAGGCAGGGAGCCACAAGCTACGAGCAGTACTTC. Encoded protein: CASSLRQGATSYEQYF.

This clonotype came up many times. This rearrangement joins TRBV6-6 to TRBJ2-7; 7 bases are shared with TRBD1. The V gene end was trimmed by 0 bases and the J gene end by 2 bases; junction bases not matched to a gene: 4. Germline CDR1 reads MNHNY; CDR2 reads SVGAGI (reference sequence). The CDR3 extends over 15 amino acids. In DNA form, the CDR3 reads TGTGCCAGCAGTTACTCCTACAGGGGAACCTACGAGCAGTACTTC. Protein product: CASSYSYRGTYEQYF.

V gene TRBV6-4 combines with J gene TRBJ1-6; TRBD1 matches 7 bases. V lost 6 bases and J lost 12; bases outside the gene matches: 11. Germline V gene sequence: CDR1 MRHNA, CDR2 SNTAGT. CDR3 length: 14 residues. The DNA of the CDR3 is TGTGCCAGCAGGGAGACAGGGACCTATGGACCCCTCCACTTT. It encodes CASRETGTYGPLHF.

The CDR3 coding sequence is TGTGCCAGCAGTTACGGAGGGGGATCAGAGACCCAGTACTTC. Residues: CASSYGGGSETQYF. This chain joins TRBV6-6 and TRBJ2-5, with D tentatively TRBD1 or TRBD2 (6 bases each). The CDR3 covers 14 residues. V was shortened by 2 bases and J by 4 bases, with 11 bases between the two germline ends. The germline CDR1 and CDR2 sequences are MNHNY and SVGAGI (reference sequence).

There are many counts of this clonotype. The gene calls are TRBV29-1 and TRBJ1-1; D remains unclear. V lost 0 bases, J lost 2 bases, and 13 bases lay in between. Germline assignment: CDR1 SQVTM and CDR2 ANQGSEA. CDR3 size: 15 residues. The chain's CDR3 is CSVEEWWSSNTEAFF. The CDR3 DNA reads TGCAGCGTTGAAGAGTGGTGGAGTTCCAACACTGAAGCTTTCTTT.

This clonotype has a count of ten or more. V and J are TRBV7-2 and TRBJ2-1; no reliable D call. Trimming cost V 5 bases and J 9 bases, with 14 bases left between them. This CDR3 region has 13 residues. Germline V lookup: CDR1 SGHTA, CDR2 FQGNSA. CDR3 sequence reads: CASSPPSAREQFF. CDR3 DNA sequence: TGTGCCAGCAGCCCACCCAGTGCCCGTGAGCAGTTCTTC.

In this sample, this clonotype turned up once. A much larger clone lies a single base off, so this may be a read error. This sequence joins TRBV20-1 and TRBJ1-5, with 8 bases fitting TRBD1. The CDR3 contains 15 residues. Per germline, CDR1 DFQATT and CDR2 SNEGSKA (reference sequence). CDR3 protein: CSAIRTGFRSQPRHF. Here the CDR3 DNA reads TGCAGTGCAATCCGGACAGGGTTTCGTAGTCAGCCCCGGCATTTT.

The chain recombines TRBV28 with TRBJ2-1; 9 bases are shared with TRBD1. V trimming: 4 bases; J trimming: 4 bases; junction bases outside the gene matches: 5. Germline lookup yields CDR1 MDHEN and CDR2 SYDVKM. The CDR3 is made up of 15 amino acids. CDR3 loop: CASSSPGTGYNEQFF. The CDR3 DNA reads TGTGCCAGCAGTTCCCCCGGGACAGGGTACAATGAGCAGTTCTTC.

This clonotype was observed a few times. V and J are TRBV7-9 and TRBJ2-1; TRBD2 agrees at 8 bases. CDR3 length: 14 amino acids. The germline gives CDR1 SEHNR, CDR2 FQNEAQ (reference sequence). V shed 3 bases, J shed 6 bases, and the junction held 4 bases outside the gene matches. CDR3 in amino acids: CASSFRGGTNEQFF. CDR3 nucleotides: TGTGCCAGCAGCTTTCGCGGGGGGACCAATGAGCAGTTCTTC.

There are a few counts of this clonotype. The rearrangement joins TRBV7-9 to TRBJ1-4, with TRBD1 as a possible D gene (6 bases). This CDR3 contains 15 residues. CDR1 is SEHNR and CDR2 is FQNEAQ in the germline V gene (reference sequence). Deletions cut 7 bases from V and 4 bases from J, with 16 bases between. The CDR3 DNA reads TGTGCCAGCATCCTAGGGGGTACTAATAATGAAAAACTGTTTTTT. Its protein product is CASILGGTNNEKLFF.

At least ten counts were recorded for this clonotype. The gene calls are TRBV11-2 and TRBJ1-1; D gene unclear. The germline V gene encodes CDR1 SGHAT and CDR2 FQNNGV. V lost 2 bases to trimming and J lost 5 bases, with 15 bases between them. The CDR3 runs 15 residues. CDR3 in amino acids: CASSLSLGGSTEAFF. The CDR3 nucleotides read TGTGCCAGCAGCTTATCGCTCGGAGGGTCGACTGAAGCTTTCTTT. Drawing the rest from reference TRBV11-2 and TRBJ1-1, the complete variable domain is EAGVAQSPRYKIIEKRQSVAFWCNPISGHATLYWYQQILGQGPKLLIQFQNNGVVDDSQLPKDRFSAERLKGVDSTLKIQPAKLEDSAVYLCASSLSLGGSTEAFFGQGTRLTVV.

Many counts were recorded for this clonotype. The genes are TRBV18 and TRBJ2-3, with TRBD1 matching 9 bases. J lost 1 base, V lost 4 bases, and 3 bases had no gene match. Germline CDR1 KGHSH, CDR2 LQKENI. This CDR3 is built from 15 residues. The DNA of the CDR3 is TGTGCCAGCTCACGGACAGGGGTTGGCACAGATACGCAGTATTTT. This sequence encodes CASSRTGVGTDTQYF.

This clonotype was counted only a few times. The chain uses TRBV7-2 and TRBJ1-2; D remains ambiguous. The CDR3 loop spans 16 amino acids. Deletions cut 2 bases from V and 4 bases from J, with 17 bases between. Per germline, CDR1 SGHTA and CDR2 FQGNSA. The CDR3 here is CASSLKSAGFIYGYTF. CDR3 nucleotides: TGTGCCAGCAGCTTAAAATCAGCCGGATTCATCTATGGCTACACCTTC.

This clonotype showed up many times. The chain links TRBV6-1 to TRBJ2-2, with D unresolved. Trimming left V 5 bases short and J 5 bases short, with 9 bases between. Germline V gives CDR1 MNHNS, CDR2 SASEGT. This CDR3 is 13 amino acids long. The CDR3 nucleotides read TGTGCCAGCAGTCTTATTGGGACCGGGGAGCTGTTTTTT. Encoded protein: CASSLIGTGELFF.